A single sample gave rise to the 4 T cell receptor beta chains below, sequenced in a study of shared clonotypes between healthy human individuals. Generated by immunoSEQ multiplex PCR, the TCRdb table keeps only in-frame clones and is missing some. Of about 2.2 million clones detected, 85% to 95% appear once; the ten largest clones hold around 1.7%. Naive CD8 cells lacked CD45RO and underwent positive selection for CCR7, leaving out terminally differentiated effector memory CD45RA+ cells. The sample consisted of naive CD8+ T cells from PBMCs. The source is a man between 18 and 35 years old in good health. Some clones in this sample may be carry-over from other donors' samples.

The genes are TRBV6-5 and TRBJ1-2; D unresolved. The CDR3 runs 16 residues. Trimming left V 2 bases short and J 2 bases short, with 15 bases between. The germline gives CDR1 MNHEY, CDR2 SVGAGI. DNA for the CDR3: TGTGCCAGCAGTTACAACGTGGGTGAGAGAAACTATGGCTACACCTTC. This codes for CASSYNVGERNYGYTF.

V usage is TRBV7-2 and J usage is TRBJ2-7; unclear D gene. CDR1 is SGHTA and CDR2 is FQGNSA in the germline V gene. V was clipped by 4 bases and J by 6 bases, with 13 bases between them. This CDR3 spans 13 amino acids. The CDR3 here is CASSYLMGSEQYF. CDR3 DNA: TGTGCCAGCAGCTACCTCATGGGAAGCGAGCAGTACTTC.

V and J are TRBV30 and TRBJ2-1, with TRBD1 identical over 9 bases. The CDR3 extends over 14 amino acids. J gave up 8 bases and V 5 bases, and 10 bases lay outside the gene matches. The germline V gene encodes CDR1 GTSNPN and CDR2 SVGIG (reference sequence). CDR3 in amino acids: CAWHPGQGLDEQFF. CDR3 bases: TGTGCCTGGCATCCGGGACAGGGTCTGGATGAGCAGTTCTTC.

This sequence joins TRBV14 and TRBJ1-2, with a weak D call TRBD1 (5 bases). V was trimmed by 0 bases and J by 3 bases, leaving 17 bases between them. CDR3 length equals 17 residues. Germline CDR1 and CDR2: SGHDN and FVKESK. CDR3 loop: CASSQEDRDRNYYGYTF. For the CDR3, the DNA is TGTGCCAGCAGCCAAGAGGACCGAGACAGAAACTACTATGGCTACACCTTC.